This record covers a single TCR beta chain. This specimen belongs to a study of identical twins. The CDR3 spans 16 residues. The germline V gene has CDR1 MNHEY and CDR2 SMNVEV (reference sequence). Trimming at V came to 2 bases and at J to 4 bases, leaving 6 bases not matched to a gene. Each donor was a healthy Caucasian. Via MiXCR, TCRdb re-called the 5' RACE reads, giving one row per CDR3 protein. The profile shows 430,000 or so distinct CDR3 sequences, roughly 26% of them singletons. The same specimen was also included in a second study, on T cells expressing NK-cell markers.

Input material: CD4+ T cells sorted from blood. The rearrangement joins TRBV27 to TRBJ2-1; 9 positions match TRBD2. This clonotype originated in a woman aged 18-29 years in good health. The DNA of the CDR3 is TGTGCCAGCAGTTTAATAGCGGGAGACCTATACAATGAGCAGTTCTTC. It is translated as CASSLIAGDLYNEQFF.